A selection of T cell receptor beta chains follows, all from one sample in a study of T-cell reconstitution after alpha-beta-depleted transplantation in children. TCRdb recomputed calls from the PCR reads with MiXCR, one row per CDR3 protein. In the table there are some 350,000 distinct CDR3 sequences, 15% to 20% of which are singletons. Sequencing was performed on PBMCs, mostly from graft donor cells, taken 360 days after TCRalphabeta/CD19-depleted stem cell transplant. The receptors were gathered from a male patient between 2 and 10 years old who had a stem cell transplant for acute lymphoblastic leukemia, so the T cells may come from the graft donor. CDR3s include the opening cysteine and the closing phenylalanine or tryptophan. Each record gives: V gene, clone size, J gene, D gene, CDR3 protein, CDR3 DNA. The D gene is left open where the match is weak. Rows may omit the clone size; those that give it use once, few, many or a size class.

TRBV20-1,NA,TRBJ2-5,NA,CSAIGTTQETQYF,TGCAGTGCCATCGGGACGACTCAAGAGACCCAGTACTTC
TRBV12-3/TRBV12-4,many,TRBJ2-1,NA,CASSFVSSFYNEQFF,TGTGCCAGCAGTTTTGTGTCTAGCTTCTACAATGAGCAGTTCTTC
TRBV27,NA,TRBJ2-7,TRBD1,CASSSRGTGTYEQYF,TGTGCCAGCAGTTCCCGAGGGACAGGGACCTACGAGCAGTACTTC
TRBV30,few,TRBJ2-2,NA,CAWKTTGELFF,TGTGCCTGGAAAACGACCGGGGAGCTGTTTTTT
TRBV12-3/TRBV12-4,NA,TRBJ2-7,NA,CASMGAGSYEQYF,TGTGCCAGCATGGGAGCCGGGTCCTACGAGCAGTACTTC
TRBV7-9,few,TRBJ2-1,TRBD2,CASSSGLAGSWDEQFF,TGTGCCAGCAGCTCCGGACTAGCGGGCTCGTGGGATGAGCAGTTCTTC
TRBV20-1,NA,TRBJ2-7,TRBD1,CSATRDSFYEQYF,TGCAGTGCTACTAGGGACAGCTTCTACGAGCAGTACTTC
TRBV7-2,NA,TRBJ2-3,NA,CASSPYPTDTQYF,TGTGCCAGCAGCCCGTACCCCACAGATACGCAGTATTTT
TRBV7-6,NA,TRBJ1-6,NA,CASSPQGPLDPPLHF,TGTGCCAGCAGCCCACAGGGTCCCCTTGACCCACCCCTCCACTTT
TRBV5-1,NA,TRBJ2-1,NA,CASSLVFNEQFF,TGCGCCAGCAGCTTGGTTTTTAATGAGCAGTTCTTC
TRBV5-6,few,TRBJ2-7,NA,CASSFAGSYEQYF,TGTGCCAGCAGCTTTGCAGGCTCCTACGAGCAGTACTTC
TRBV20-1,NA,TRBJ2-1,NA,CSARGQGPGDYNEQFF,TGCAGTGCTAGGGGCCAGGGGCCGGGGGACTACAATGAGCAGTTCTTC
TRBV9,many,TRBJ1-1,NA,CASSVGGAMNTEAFF,TGTGCCAGCAGCGTAGGCGGGGCGATGAACACTGAAGCTTTCTTT
TRBV10-3,NA,TRBJ2-1,NA,CAILAANPQADEQFF,TGTGCCATCTTAGCGGCAAACCCACAAGCGGATGAGCAGTTCTTC
TRBV5-1,once,TRBJ2-1,NA,CASSWLTLQFLYNEQFF,TGCGCCAGCAGCTGGCTGACACTCCAATTTTTATACAATGAGCAGTTCTTC
TRBV29-1,NA,TRBJ1-1,NA,CSVDDRSLNTEAFF,TGCAGCGTTGATGACAGGAGCCTGAACACTGAAGCTTTCTTT
TRBV5-1,many,TRBJ2-2,NA,CASSLFGMNTGELFF,TGCGCCAGCAGCTTGTTCGGGATGAACACCGGGGAGCTGTTTTTT
TRBV12-3/TRBV12-4,NA,TRBJ2-5,NA,CASSLGTGVEGYQETQYF,TGTGCCAGCAGTTTGGGCACAGGGGTGGAGGGGTACCAAGAGACCCAGTACTTC
TRBV20-1,few,TRBJ2-1,NA,CSGRRGPGVHEQFF,TGCAGCGGTCGGAGGGGACCAGGGGTCCATGAGCAGTTCTTC
TRBV7-2,NA,TRBJ2-1,TRBD2,CASSPSGRGSYNEQFF,TGTGCCAGCAGCCCAAGCGGGAGGGGTTCCTACAATGAGCAGTTCTTC
TRBV6-1,few,TRBJ1-1,NA,CASSLLPGGNTEAFF,TGTGCCAGCAGTCTGCTTCCGGGTGGGAACACTGAAGCTTTCTTT
TRBV7-7,NA,TRBJ2-1,TRBD2,CASSLAPSGSNEQFF,TGTGCTAGCAGCTTAGCACCTAGCGGGAGTAATGAGCAGTTCTTC
TRBV5-6,NA,TRBJ2-7,TRBD2,CASSFWTSGIMREQYF,TGTGCCAGCAGCTTCTGGACTAGCGGGATAATGAGAGAGCAGTACTTC
TRBV25-1,many,TRBJ2-1,NA,CASSEWVGTSDIPYNEQFF,TGTGCCAGCAGTGAGTGGGTTGGGACCTCGGATATCCCTTACAATGAGCAGTTCTTC
TRBV20-1,NA,TRBJ1-1,NA,CSANRDLKAEAFF,TGCAGTGCTAACCGGGACCTTAAGGCTGAAGCTTTCTTT
TRBV30,many,TRBJ2-5,NA,CAWSVMGYDQETQYF,TGTGCCTGGAGTGTAATGGGCTACGACCAAGAGACCCAGTACTTC
TRBV28,few,TRBJ2-3,TRBD2,CASSSPGTSGLDTQYF,TGTGCCAGCAGTTCCCCCGGGACTAGCGGGCTAGATACGCAGTATTTT
TRBV27,NA,TRBJ2-5,NA,CASRGPFNQETQYF,TGTGCCAGCCGGGGGCCCTTTAACCAAGAGACCCAGTACTTC
TRBV12-5,few,TRBJ2-7,NA,CASGLWDYEQYF,TGTGCTAGTGGTTTGTGGGATTACGAGCAGTACTTC
TRBV7-2,few,TRBJ2-4,TRBD1,CASSFTGGLAKNIQYF,TGTGCCAGCAGCTTCACAGGGGGGTTGGCCAAAAACATTCAGTACTTC
TRBV4-3,NA,TRBJ2-7,NA,CASSQDPAGMRGQGYEQYF,TGCGCCAGCAGCCAAGATCCCGCAGGGATGAGAGGGCAGGGCTACGAGCAGTACTTC